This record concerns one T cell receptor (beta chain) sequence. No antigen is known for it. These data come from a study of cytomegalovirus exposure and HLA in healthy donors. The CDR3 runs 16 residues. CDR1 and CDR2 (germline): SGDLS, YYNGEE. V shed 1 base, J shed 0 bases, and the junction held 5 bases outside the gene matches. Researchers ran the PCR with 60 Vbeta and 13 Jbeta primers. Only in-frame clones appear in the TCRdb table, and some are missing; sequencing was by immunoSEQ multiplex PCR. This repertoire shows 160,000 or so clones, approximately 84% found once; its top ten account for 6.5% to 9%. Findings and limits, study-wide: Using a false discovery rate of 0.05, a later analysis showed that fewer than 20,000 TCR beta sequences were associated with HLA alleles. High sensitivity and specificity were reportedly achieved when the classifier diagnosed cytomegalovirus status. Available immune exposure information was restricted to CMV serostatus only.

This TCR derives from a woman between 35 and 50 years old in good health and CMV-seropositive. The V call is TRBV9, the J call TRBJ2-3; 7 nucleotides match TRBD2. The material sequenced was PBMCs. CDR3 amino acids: CASSVLGGTSTDTQYF. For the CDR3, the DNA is TGTGCCAGCAGCGTACTGGGGGGGACTAGCACAGATACGCAGTATTTT.